A selection of T cell receptor beta chains follows, all from one sample in a study of shared clonotypes between healthy human individuals. The assay was immunoSEQ multiplex PCR, and TCRdb's table has in-frame clones only and misses some. This table holds roughly 1.4 million clones, approximately 98.5% found once. Material for sequencing was naive CD4+ T cells sorted from blood. The receptors were gathered from a man aged 25-40 years in good health. The CDR3 runs from the conserved cysteine through the conserved F or W. Fields, in order: V gene, D gene, J gene, clone size, CDR3 DNA, CDR3 protein. D genes are given only for firm matches. The listing skips clone size in some rows; elsewhere it reads once, few, many or a size class.

>TRBV18|TRBD2|TRBJ2-3|.
TGTGCCAGCTCACCAGGAACGCCGGGACTAGCGGGAGGGCCCGGAGATACGCAGTATTTT
CASSPGTPGLAGGPGDTQYF
>TRBV5-1|.|TRBJ2-2|.
TGCGCCAGCAGCTCCAGGGATCCCGGGGAGCTGTTTTTT
CASSSRDPGELFF
>TRBV28|.|TRBJ2-7|.
TGTGCCAGCCAAGGGGGGGCCATTAGCTCCTACGAGCAGTACTTC
CASQGGAISSYEQYF
>TRBV30|TRBD1|TRBJ2-3|once
TGTGCCTGCCGGGGACAGCGCGGAACAGATACGCAGTATTTT
CACRGQRGTDTQYF
>TRBV7-3|TRBD2|TRBJ2-1|.
TGTGCCAGCAGCACGACTAGCGGGAGCTACAATGAGCAGTTCTTC
CASSTTSGSYNEQFF
>TRBV5-8|.|TRBJ1-3|.
TGTGCCAGCAGCTTAGGCCACAGCGACGGAAACACCATATATTTT
CASSLGHSDGNTIYF
>TRBV7-6|.|TRBJ2-7|.
TGTGCCAGCAGCATGACGGAGCGAGCCTACGAGCAGTACTTC
CASSMTERAYEQYF
>TRBV9|TRBD1|TRBJ1-1|.
TGTGCCAGCAGCGGGACAGGGTGGGGTTCGGTGCACACTGAAGCTTTCTTT
CASSGTGWGSVHTEAFF
>TRBV11-2|.|TRBJ2-7|.
TGTGCCAGCAGCTTATTGCGATCCTACGAGCAGTACTTC
CASSLLRSYEQYF
>TRBV4-3|TRBD2|TRBJ2-1|.
TGCGCCAGCAGCCCAGAAGGACTAGCGGGGTCCAATGAGCAGTTCTTC
CASSPEGLAGSNEQFF
>TRBV29-1|.|TRBJ2-7|.
TGCAGCGTTGGGTACCCGACGGTCGGCGAGCAGTACTTC
CSVGYPTVGEQYF
>TRBV1|.|TRBJ2-1|.
TGCACCAGCAGCCCGAGCGAGAAAGAGCAGTTCTTC
CTSSPSEKEQFF
>TRBV5-4|.|TRBJ2-5|.
TGTGCCAGCAGCATGGACAGCCAAGAGACCCAGTACTTC
CASSMDSQETQYF
>TRBV9|.|TRBJ1-5|.
TGTGCCAGCAGCGTGGGGGCCGGCAATCAGCCCCAGCATTTT
CASSVGAGNQPQHF
>TRBV7-9|TRBD1|TRBJ2-1|.
TGTGCCAGCAGCCGCTCGGGGACAGATTTAACCAATGAGCAGTTCTTC
CASSRSGTDLTNEQFF
>TRBV15|TRBD2|TRBJ2-5|.
TGTGCCACCAGCGGGAAGACTAGCGGTTATCAAGAGACCCAGTACTTC
CATSGKTSGYQETQYF
>TRBV5-1|.|TRBJ1-2|once
TGCGCCAGCGGACCCATGGGGGGAAACTATGGCTACACCTTC
CASGPMGGNYGYTF
>TRBV28|TRBD1|TRBJ2-7|.
TGTGCCAGCAGTTCCCCGGGACAGGAGCAGTACTTC
CASSSPGQEQYF
>TRBV28|.|TRBJ2-3|.
TGTGCCAGCAGTTTGTCCCAGGGGGGAGGAGATACGCAGTATTTT
CASSLSQGGGDTQYF
>TRBV7-9|.|TRBJ1-2|.
TGTGCCAGCAGCTTAGTAGGGCGCAGGAATGGCTACACCTTC
CASSLVGRRNGYTF
>TRBV5-4|TRBD1|TRBJ1-1|.
TGTGCCAGCAGCTCCGGACAGGGCAAGACTGAAGCTTTCTTT
CASSSGQGKTEAFF
>TRBV28|TRBD2|TRBJ2-1|.
TGTGCCAGCAGTTTGTATAGGGGGGGAGCTAGCGGGAGCTACAATGAGCAGTTCTTC
CASSLYRGGASGSYNEQFF
>TRBV28|.|TRBJ1-1|once
TGTGCCAGCAGAGGCAGTCCCCCCATGAACACTGAAGCTTTCTTT
CASRGSPPMNTEAFF
>TRBV21-1|.|TRBJ2-3|once
TGTGCCAGCAGTGCAAGCACAGATACGCAGTATTTT
CASSASTDTQYF
>TRBV18|TRBD2|TRBJ2-3|.
TGTGCCAGCTCACCACTGCCTAGCGGGAGTGGAAGTGACACAGATACGCAGTATTTT
CASSPLPSGSGSDTDTQYF
>TRBV7-9|.|TRBJ2-3|.
TGTGCCAGCAGCGAGAACAGGAGGAAGAGCACAGATACGCAGTATTTT
CASSENRRKSTDTQYF
>TRBV19|TRBD2|TRBJ2-1|.
TGTGCCAGTAGTCTAAGGACTAGCGGGAATGAGCAGTTCTTC
CASSLRTSGNEQFF
>TRBV6-1|.|TRBJ2-5|.
TGTGCCAGCAGTGATTTTCACCGTGTGGGAGAGACCCAGTACTTC
CASSDFHRVGETQYF
>TRBV27|.|TRBJ2-2|.
TGTGCCAGCGGGCGCCGGGCAGGCACCGGGGAGCTGTTTTTT
CASGRRAGTGELFF
>TRBV18|TRBD1|TRBJ1-5|once
TGTGCCAGCTCCGGAGAGACAGGGAATCAGCCCCAGCATTTT
CASSGETGNQPQHF
>TRBV11-3|TRBD1|TRBJ2-5|.
TGTGCCAGCAGCTTAGGACAGGGGGAGAGAGAGACCCAGTACTTC
CASSLGQGERETQYF
>TRBV5-6|TRBD2|TRBJ2-1|.
TGTGCCAGCAGCTTGGCCGGGTTAGCGGGAGGCTGGGATGAGCAGTTCTTC
CASSLAGLAGGWDEQFF
>TRBV11-2|TRBD2|TRBJ2-7|.
TGTGCCAGCAGCGCACCTCGTTCCGGGACTAGCCATTACGAGCAGTACTTC
CASSAPRSGTSHYEQYF
>TRBV18|TRBD1|TRBJ2-7|.
TGTGCCAGCTCAAAGGACAGGCTGGGTGAGCAGTACTTC
CASSKDRLGEQYF
>TRBV29-1|.|TRBJ2-7|.
TGCAGCGCCGCCTTAGGTCGCGGCTACGAGCAGTACTTC
CSAALGRGYEQYF
>TRBV15|.|TRBJ2-7|.
TGTGCCACCAGCAGAGAGGCCGGGGCGTCCTACGAGCAGTACTTC
CATSREAGASYEQYF
>TRBV4-1|.|TRBJ2-2|.
TGCGCCAGCAGCCAACCCCCGGGATCACTGAACACCGGGGAGCTGTTTTTT
CASSQPPGSLNTGELFF
>TRBV27|TRBD1|TRBJ2-3|once
TGTGCCAGCAGTTCACTCGACAGGGCCACAGATACGCAGTATTTT
CASSSLDRATDTQYF
>TRBV18|.|TRBJ1-1|.
TGTGCCAGCTCACGCGTCACCCCGAGGGCTGAAGCTTTCTTT
CASSRVTPRAEAFF
>TRBV9|.|TRBJ1-1|.
TGTGCCAGCAGCGTAGTGGGGCACACCGAAGCTTTCTTT
CASSVVGHTEAFF
>TRBV19|.|TRBJ1-5|once
TGTGCCAGTAGTACAGGGTCAAATCAGCCCCAGCATTTT
CASSTGSNQPQHF
>TRBV5-1|TRBD2|TRBJ2-7|.
TGCGCCAGCAAGGAGATGGCGGGACTAGCGGGAGTTCGAGGCTCCTACGAGCAGTACTTC
CASKEMAGLAGVRGSYEQYF
>TRBV10-1|TRBD2|TRBJ2-7|.
TGCGCCAGCAGTGAGGGGCTAGCGGGGCCCTACGAGCAGTACTTC
CASSEGLAGPYEQYF
>TRBV28|.|TRBJ1-4|.
TGTGCCAGCAGTTTTGGGACGGCCAAGAATTTCGAAAAACTGTTTTTT
CASSFGTAKNFEKLFF
>TRBV5-1|.|TRBJ2-1|.
TGCGCCAGCAGCTTGGGGACCGGGATTACACAGCCCAATGAGCAGTTCTTC
CASSLGTGITQPNEQFF
>TRBV18|.|TRBJ2-2|.
TGTGCCAGCTCACTTTTTGGACAGCTGAACACCGGGGAGCTGTTTTTT
CASSLFGQLNTGELFF
>TRBV7-8|TRBD1|TRBJ2-1|once
TGTGCCAGCACCGAACGGGACAGGTCTTACAATGAGCAGTTCTTC
CASTERDRSYNEQFF
>TRBV20-1|.|TRBJ2-1|.
TGCAGTGCAGGAAGGGGGAGGGAGCAGTTCTTC
CSAGRGREQFF
>TRBV14|.|TRBJ2-5|.
TGTGCCAGCAGCCCTCGGAGGGGTATGGGGGAGACCCAGTACTTC
CASSPRRGMGETQYF
>TRBV6-1|.|TRBJ2-4|.
TGTGCCAGCGCTTGGGGGCCAGCCAAAAACATTCAGTACTTC
CASAWGPAKNIQYF
>TRBV6-5|.|TRBJ2-5|.
TGTGCCAGCAGCCCTACCGGCGAGACCCAGTACTTC
CASSPTGETQYF
>TRBV27|.|TRBJ2-1|.
TGTGCCAGCAGTCCGGGACCAATTATTGGCCCCAACAATGAGCAGTTCTTC
CASSPGPIIGPNNEQFF
>TRBV2|TRBD1|TRBJ1-5|.
TGTGCCAGCAGTGGTAGGACAGGAGGCAATCAGCCCCAGCATTTT
CASSGRTGGNQPQHF
>TRBV11-3|.|TRBJ2-5|.
TGTGCCAGCAGCTCCACAGGCAGGGGCGAAGAGACCCAGTACTTC
CASSSTGRGEETQYF